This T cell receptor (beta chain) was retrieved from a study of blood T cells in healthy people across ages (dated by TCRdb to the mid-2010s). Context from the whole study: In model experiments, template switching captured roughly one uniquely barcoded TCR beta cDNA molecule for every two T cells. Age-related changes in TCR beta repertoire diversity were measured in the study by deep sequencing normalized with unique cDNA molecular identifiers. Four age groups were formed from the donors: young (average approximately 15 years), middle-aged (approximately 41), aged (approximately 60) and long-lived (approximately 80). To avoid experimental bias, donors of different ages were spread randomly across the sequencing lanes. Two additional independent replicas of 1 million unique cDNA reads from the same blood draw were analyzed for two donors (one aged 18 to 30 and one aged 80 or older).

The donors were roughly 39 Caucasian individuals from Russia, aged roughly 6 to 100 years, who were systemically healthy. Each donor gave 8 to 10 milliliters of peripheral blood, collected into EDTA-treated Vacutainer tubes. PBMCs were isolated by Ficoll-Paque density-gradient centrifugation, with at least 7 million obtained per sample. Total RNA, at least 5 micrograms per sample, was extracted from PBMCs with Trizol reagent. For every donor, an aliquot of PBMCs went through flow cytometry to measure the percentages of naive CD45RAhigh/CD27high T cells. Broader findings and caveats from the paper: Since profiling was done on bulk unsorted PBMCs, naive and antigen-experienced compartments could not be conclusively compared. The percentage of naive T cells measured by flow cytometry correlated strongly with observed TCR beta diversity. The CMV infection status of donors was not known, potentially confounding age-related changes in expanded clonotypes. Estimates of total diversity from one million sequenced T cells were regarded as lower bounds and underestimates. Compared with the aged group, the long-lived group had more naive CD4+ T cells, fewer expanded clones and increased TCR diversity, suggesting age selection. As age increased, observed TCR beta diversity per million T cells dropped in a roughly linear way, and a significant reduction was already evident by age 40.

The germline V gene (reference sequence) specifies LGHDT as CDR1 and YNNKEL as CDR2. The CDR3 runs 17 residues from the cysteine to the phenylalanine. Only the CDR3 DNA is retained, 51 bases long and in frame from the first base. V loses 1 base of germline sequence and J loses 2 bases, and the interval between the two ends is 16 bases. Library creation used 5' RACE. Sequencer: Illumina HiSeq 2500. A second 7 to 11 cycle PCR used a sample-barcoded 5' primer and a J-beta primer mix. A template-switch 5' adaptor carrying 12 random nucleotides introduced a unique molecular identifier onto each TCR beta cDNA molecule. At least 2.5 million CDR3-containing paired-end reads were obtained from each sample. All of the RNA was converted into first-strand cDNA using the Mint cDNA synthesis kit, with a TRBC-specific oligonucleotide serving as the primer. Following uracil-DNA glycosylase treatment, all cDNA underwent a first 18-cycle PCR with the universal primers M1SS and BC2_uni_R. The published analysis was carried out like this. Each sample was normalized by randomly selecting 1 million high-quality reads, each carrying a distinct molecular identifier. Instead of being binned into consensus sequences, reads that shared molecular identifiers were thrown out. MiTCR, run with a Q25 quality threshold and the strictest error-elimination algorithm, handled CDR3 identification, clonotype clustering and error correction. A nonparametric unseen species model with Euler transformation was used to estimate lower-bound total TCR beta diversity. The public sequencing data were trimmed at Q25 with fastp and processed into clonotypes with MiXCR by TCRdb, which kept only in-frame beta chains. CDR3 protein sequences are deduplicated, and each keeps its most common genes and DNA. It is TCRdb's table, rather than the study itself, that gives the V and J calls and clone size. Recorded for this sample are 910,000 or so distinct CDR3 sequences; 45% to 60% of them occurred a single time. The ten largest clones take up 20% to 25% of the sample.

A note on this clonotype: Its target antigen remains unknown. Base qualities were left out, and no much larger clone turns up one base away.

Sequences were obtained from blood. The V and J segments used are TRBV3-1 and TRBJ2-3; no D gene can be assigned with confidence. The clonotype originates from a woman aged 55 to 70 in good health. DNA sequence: TGTGCCAGCAGCCAAGCGGGCGGAGAACTGCACACAGATACGCAGTATTTT. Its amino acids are CASSQAGGELHTDTQYF.